This T cell receptor beta chain is drawn from a study of metastatic and nonmetastatic thyroid tumors. Turning to the study itself: Repertoires from blood and tumor or nodule tissue of malignant and benign thyroid patients were compared.

Notes on the study in general: Malignant thyroid tumors reportedly had TCR beta diversity that was significantly higher than in benign nodules, in blood and tumor.

As handled by the study authors: Clinicopathological groups of papillary thyroid cancer showed CDR3 differences that were used to build a distant-metastasis classifier. TCRdb recomputed clones from the PCR reads via MiXCR. The V and J calls were determined by TCRdb, not by the authors. The sample shows 30,000 to 35,000 clones, 15% to 20% of them seen only once. Each patient came to thyroid surgery without any prior treatment (of any kind). Details on this clone: Its cognate antigen is unknown.

Input material: blood. The origin of this receptor is a female donor with papillary thyroid cancer or a benign thyroid nodule (not recorded which). Some clones in this sample may be carry-over from other donors' samples.

This chain's CDR3 is CASSVTWRGTEAFF. In nucleotides, the CDR3 is TGTGCCAGCAGTGTCACCTGGAGGGGCACTGAAGCTTTCTTT. This sequence joins TRBV6-1 and TRBJ1-1; a weak D match, TRBD1 (5 bases). Germline V gene data show CDR1 as MNHNS and CDR2 as SASEGT. The CDR3 spans 14 residues. The V gene lost 4 bases and the J gene lost 4 bases, with 13 bases spanning the gap.